The present T cell receptor beta chain was sequenced within a study of Graves' ophthalmopathy and Graves' hyperthyroidism. At the level of the study: Before any treatment, peripheral blood was taken at the initial diagnosis.

Amplification targeted the TCR beta CDR3 regions, with RNA transcripts as the source material. HTBI primers were employed in first-round RT-PCR, then a second-round multiplex PCR followed. In TCRdb, the multiplex PCR reads were re-called with MiXCR into one record per CDR3 protein. The sample comprises about 420,000 distinct CDR3 sequences, around a fifth of which are singletons, and under 3% rests with the top ten. Other autoimmune diseases, uncontrolled infections, pregnancy or lactation excluded patients from enrollment. The sample holds a few counts of this clonotype. Its antigen is undetermined. Regarding the study as a whole: Sensitivity of over 60% and specificity of under 85% were achieved by the model that predicted ophthalmopathy progression. Most thyroid-expanded clonotypes exceeding 0.001 frequency were also found in blood.

Germline values: CDR1 GTSNPN, CDR2 SVGIG (reference sequence). V shed 1 base, J shed 5 bases, and the junction held 1 base outside the gene matches. There are 13 residues in the CDR3. The sample comprised peripheral blood. This sequence originates from a woman aged 18-30 years with stable Graves' hyperthyroidism. The chain is built from TRBV30 and TRBJ2-5; TRBD2 agrees at 10 bases. CDR3 bases: TGTGCCTGGAGTGGAGCGGGGGGGGAGACCCAGTACTTC. Its translation is CAWSGAGGETQYF.